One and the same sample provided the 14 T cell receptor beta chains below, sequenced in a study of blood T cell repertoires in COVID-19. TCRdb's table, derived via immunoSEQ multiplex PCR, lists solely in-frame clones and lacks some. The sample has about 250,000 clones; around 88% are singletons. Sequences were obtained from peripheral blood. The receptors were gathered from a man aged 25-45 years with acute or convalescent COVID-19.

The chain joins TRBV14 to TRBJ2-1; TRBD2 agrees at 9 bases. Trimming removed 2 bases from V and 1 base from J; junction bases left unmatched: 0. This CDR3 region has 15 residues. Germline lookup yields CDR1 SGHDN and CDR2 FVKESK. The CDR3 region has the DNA TGTGCCAGCAGCCAACTAGCGGGGTCCTACAATGAGCAGTTCTTC. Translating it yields CASSQLAGSYNEQFF.

CDR3 region: CASSQDRTVETQYF. The CDR3, as DNA: TGCGCCAGCAGCCAAGATAGAACAGTGGAGACCCAGTACTTC. V gene TRBV4-1 combines with J gene TRBJ2-5; unclear D gene. Trimming stripped 0 bases from V and 5 bases from J, with 10 bases between. Germline V gene sequence: CDR1 MGHRA, CDR2 YSYEKL. The CDR3 length is 14 residues.

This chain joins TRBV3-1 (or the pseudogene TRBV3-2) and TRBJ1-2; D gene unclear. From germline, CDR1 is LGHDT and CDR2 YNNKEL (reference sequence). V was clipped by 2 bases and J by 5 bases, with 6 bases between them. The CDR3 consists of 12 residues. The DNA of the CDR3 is TGTGCCAGCAGCCAACGTAGTTATGGCTACACCTTC. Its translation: CASSQRSYGYTF.

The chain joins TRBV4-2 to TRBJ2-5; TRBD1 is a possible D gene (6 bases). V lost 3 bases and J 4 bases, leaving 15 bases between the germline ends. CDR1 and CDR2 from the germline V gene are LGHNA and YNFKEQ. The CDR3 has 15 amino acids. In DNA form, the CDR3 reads TGTGCCAGCAGCCAGGGGGCGCGAATTTCAGAGACCCAGTACTTC. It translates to CASSQGARISETQYF.

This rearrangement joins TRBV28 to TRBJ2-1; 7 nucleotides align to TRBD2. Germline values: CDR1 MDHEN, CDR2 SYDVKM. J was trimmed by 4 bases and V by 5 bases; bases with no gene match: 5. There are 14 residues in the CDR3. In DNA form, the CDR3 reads TGTGCCAGCAGTACGACTAGCCCGTACAATGAGCAGTTCTTC. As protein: CASSTTSPYNEQFF.

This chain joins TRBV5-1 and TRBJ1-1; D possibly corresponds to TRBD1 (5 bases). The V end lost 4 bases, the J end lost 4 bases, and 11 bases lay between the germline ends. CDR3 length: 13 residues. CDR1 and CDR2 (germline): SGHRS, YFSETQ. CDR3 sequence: CASSEGLATEAFF. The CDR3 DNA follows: TGCGCCAGCAGCGAGGGACTGGCCACTGAAGCTTTCTTT.

Here the CDR3 reads CASGKLGQETQYF. The DNA for the CDR3 is TGTGCCAGCGGAAAATTGGGGCAGGAGACCCAGTACTTC. This chain uses TRBV2 with TRBJ2-5, with TRBD1 as a possible D gene (5 bases). This CDR3 has 13 amino acids. Looked up from germline, CDR1 is SNHLY and CDR2 is FYNNEI. V was cut by 8 bases and J by 5 bases, with 15 bases left in between.

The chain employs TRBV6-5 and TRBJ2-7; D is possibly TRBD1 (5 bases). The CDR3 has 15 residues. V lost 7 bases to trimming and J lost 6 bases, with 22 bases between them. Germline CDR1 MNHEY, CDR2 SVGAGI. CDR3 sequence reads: CASTLRAGLSGEQYF. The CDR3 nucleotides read TGTGCCAGCACCTTACGAGCAGGGCTCTCGGGCGAGCAGTACTTC.

The CDR3 region is CASSLDRAGANVLTF. The CDR3 region has the DNA TGTGCCAGCAGTTTGGACAGGGCTGGGGCCAACGTCCTGACTTTC. The chain employs TRBV6-5 and TRBJ2-6; 8 bases are shared with TRBD1. CDR1 and CDR2 from the germline V gene are MNHEY and SVGAGI. The CDR3 sequence is 15 residues long. J was trimmed by 2 bases and V by 4 bases; bases with no gene match: 1.

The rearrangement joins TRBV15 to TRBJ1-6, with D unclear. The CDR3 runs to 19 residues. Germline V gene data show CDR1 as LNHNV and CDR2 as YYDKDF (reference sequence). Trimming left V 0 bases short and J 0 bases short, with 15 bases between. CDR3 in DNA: TGTGCCACCAGCAGAGATCAAATCGTGACGGGCTCCTATAATTCACCCCTCCACTTT. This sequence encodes CATSRDQIVTGSYNSPLHF.

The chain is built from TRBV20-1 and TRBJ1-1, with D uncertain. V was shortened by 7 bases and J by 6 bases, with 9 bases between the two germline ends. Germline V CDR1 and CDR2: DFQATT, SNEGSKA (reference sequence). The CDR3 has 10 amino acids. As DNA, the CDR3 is TGCAGTGTTCTCTCGGCTGAAGCTTTCTTT. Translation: CSVLSAEAFF.

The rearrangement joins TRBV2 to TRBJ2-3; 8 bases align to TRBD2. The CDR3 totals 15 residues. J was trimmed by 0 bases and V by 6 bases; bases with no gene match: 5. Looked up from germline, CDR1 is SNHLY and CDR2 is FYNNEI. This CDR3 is CASRRRGASTDTQYF. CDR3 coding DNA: TGTGCCAGCAGGCGGCGGGGGGCCAGCACAGATACGCAGTATTTT.

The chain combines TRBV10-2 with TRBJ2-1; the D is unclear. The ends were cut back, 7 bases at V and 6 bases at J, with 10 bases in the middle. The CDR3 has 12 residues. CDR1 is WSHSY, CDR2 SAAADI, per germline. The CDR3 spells CASMVGGNEQFF. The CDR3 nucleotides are TGCGCCAGCATGGTAGGCGGCAATGAGCAGTTCTTC.

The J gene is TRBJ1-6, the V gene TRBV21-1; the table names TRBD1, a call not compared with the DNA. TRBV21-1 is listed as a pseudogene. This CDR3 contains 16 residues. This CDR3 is CAATGRGAFGNSPLHF. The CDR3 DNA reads TGTGCAGCGACCGGCAGGGGAGCGTTTGGGAATTCACCCCTCCACTTT.